Sequencing of this T cell receptor beta chain was carried out in a study of response to subunit inactivated influenza vaccine (dated by TCRdb to the late 2010s). In terms of the full investigation: Deep quantitative profiling of the T cell receptor repertoire was used in the study to follow responses to a trivalent subunit inactivated influenza vaccine. Beyond this particular receptor, the publication reports: It was suggested by the authors that each seasonal influenza vaccination may recruit only a limited number of new T cells.

CDR1 DFQATT and CDR2 SNEGSKA are derived from the germline V gene (reference sequence). Trimming costs V 6 bases and J 4 bases, and their ends lie 18 bases apart. The CDR3 runs 14 amino acids, cysteine and phenylalanine included. Just CDR3 DNA is preserved here, 42 bases in frame from base 1. The library was obtained by RT-PCR. Sequenced using an Illumina HiSeq 2500. Using fastp trimming at Q25 and MiXCR clonotype assembly, TCRdb reanalyzed the public sequencing data and kept in-frame beta chains. Rows are combined by CDR3 protein, so each entry shows the most common genes and DNA. In this sample the table shows around 160,000 distinct CDR3 sequences, about a tenth of which occur a single time. 12% of the sample belongs to the ten largest clones. This clonotype has only a few counts. Its antigen specificity is not known. Base qualities are not at hand, and no much larger clone is one base apart. The intended sense of this specimen's time point label: more than 40 days after influenza vaccine administration.

This TCR derives from a man between 50 and 59 years old who received an inactivated influenza vaccine. Donor details come from another sample of the same person, matched by shared clones. The chain links TRBV20-1 with TRBJ1-1; a weak D assignment points to TRBD1 (5 bases agree). Specimen: non-naive T cells sorted from PBMCs, collected roughly 47 days after vaccination. The cell subset or site label, as the study defines it: memory T cell fraction. The CDR3 here reads CSAEGWGSSTEAFF. The bases are TGCAGTGCGGAGGGGTGGGGAAGTTCCACTGAAGCTTTCTTT.